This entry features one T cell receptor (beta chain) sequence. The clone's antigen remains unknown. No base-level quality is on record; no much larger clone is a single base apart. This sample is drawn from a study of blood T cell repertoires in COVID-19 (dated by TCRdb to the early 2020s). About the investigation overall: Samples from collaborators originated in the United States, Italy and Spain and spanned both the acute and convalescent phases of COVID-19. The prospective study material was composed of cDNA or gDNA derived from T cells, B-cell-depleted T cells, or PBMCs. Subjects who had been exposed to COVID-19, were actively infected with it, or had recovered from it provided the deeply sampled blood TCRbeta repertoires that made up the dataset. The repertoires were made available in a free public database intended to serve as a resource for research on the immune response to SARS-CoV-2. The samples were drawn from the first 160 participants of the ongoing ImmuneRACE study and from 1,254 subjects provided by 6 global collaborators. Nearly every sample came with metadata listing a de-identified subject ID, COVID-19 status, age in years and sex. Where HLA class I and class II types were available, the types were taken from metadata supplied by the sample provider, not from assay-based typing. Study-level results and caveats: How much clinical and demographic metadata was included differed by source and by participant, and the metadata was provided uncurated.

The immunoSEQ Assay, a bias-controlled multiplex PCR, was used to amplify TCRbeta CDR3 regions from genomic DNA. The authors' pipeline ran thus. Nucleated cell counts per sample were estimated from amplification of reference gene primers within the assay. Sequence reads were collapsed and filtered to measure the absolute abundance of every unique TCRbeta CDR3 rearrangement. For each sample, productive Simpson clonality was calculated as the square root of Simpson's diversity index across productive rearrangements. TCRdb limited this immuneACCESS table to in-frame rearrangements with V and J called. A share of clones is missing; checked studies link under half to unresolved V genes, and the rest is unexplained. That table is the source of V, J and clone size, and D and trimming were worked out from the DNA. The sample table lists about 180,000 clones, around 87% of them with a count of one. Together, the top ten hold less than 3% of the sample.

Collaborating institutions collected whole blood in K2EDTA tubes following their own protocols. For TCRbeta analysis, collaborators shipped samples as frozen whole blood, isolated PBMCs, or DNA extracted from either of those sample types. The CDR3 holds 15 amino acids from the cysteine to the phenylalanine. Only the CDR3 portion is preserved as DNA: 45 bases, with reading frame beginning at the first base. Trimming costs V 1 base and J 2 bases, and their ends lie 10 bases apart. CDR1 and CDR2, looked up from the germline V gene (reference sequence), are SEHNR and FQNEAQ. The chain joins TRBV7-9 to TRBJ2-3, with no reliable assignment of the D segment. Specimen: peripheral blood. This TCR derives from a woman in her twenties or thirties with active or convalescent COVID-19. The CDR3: CASSLDGKPTDTQYF. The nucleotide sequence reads TGTGCCAGCAGCTTAGACGGTAAACCCACAGATACGCAGTATTTT.